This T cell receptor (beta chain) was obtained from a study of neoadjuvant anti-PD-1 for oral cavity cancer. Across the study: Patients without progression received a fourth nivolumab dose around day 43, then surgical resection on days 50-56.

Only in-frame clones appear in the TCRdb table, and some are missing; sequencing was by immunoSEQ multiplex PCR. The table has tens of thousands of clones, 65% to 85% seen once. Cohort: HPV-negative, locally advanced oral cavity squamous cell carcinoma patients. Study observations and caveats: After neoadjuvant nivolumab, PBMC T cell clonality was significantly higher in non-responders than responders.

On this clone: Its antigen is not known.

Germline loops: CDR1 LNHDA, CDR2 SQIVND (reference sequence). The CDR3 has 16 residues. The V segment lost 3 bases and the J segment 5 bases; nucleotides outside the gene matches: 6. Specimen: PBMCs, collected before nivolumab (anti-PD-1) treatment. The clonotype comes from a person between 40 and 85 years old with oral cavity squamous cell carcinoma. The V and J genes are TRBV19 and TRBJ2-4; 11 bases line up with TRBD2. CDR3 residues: CASSISGGEVENIQYF. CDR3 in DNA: TGTGCCAGTAGTATTAGCGGGGGGGAAGTCGAAAACATTCAGTACTTC.